Presented here are 5 T cell receptor beta chains from one specimen sequenced in a study of CD8 T cells in Susac syndrome (dated by TCRdb to the late 2010s). The library was obtained by the immunoSEQ multiplex PCR assay. RNA was extracted using the RNeasy kit, and about 0.45 to 1 ug of the RNA was reverse transcribed with random hexamers. TCRdb reprocessed the public reads (quality trimming at Q25 with fastp, clone calling with MiXCR) and kept in-frame beta chains. Rows matching on CDR3 protein sequence are summarized as one entry with the most common DNA and genes. Across this sample there are about 180,000 distinct CDR3 sequences, with approximately 95% seen only once. The ten largest make up 0.09% to 0.095% of the sample. The sequencing input was CD4+ T cells from PBMCs. Receptors were obtained from a human donor with multiple sclerosis.

This clonotype was detected only once. The chain recombines TRBV10-3 with TRBJ2-7; possibly TRBD1 or TRBD2 for D (5 bases each). The V gene's germline CDR1 is ENHRY and CDR2 SYGVKD. The CDR3 has 12 amino acids. The germline V and J ends were trimmed by 8 bases and 6 bases, with 14 bases remaining between them. The CDR3 DNA follows: TGTGCCATCGGCAGGGAGCCCCGCGAGCAGTACTTC. This codes for CAIGREPREQYF.

This chain joins TRBV18 and TRBJ2-3; no clear D. The CDR3 loop spans 15 amino acids. CDR1 is KGHSH and CDR2 is LQKENI in the germline V gene. V was trimmed by 3 bases and J by 0 bases, leaving 10 bases between them. The CDR3 DNA sequence: TGTGCCAGCTCACCTTCATTGGAGAGCACAGATACGCAGTATTTT. Its protein product is CASSPSLESTDTQYF.

The chain is built from TRBV18 and TRBJ2-1, with TRBD2 identical over 11 bases. Germline V lookup: CDR1 KGHSH, CDR2 LQKENI. Trimming took 3 bases from V and 5 from J; bases not matched to a gene: 3. The CDR3 spans 15 residues. The CDR3 nucleotides are TGTGCCAGCTCACCGATGACTAGCGGGAACAATGAGCAGTTCTTC. It is translated as CASSPMTSGNNEQFF.

This chain links TRBV12-3 or TRBV12-4 with TRBJ2-5, with D hard to call. Between the trimmed V and J ends, which lost 1 base and 7 bases, there was a span of 10 bases. CDR3 length: 13 amino acids. CDR3 residues: CASSLGWAPTQYF. DNA for the CDR3: TGTGCCAGCAGTTTAGGGTGGGCCCCGACCCAGTACTTC.

The chain has TRBV15 and TRBJ1-2; D gene unclear. V was cut by 0 bases and J by 4 bases, with 12 bases left in between. The length of the CDR3 is 15 residues. CDR1 is LNHNV and CDR2 is YYDKDF in the germline V gene (reference sequence). CDR3 in amino acids: CATSREPSIGYGYTF. In nucleotides, the CDR3 is TGTGCCACCAGCAGAGAACCTTCGATCGGCTATGGCTACACCTTC.